The T cell receptor beta chain under discussion was sequenced for a study of T cell responses to AZD1222 COVID-19 vaccine. The method was immunoSEQ multiplex PCR; TCRdb's version includes in-frame clones alone and lacks a portion of them. The sample lists about 86,000 clones; more than 70% were seen once. Germline lookup yields CDR1 MNHEY and CDR2 SVGAGI. V shed 5 bases, J shed 9 bases, and the junction held 12 bases outside the gene matches. The CDR3 is 15 amino acids. This chain joins TRBV6-5 and TRBJ2-1, with 8 bases aligning to TRBD2. Sequenced material: peripheral blood, taken 28 days after the second AZD1222 dose. This TCR was sampled from an adult who received the AZD1222 COVID-19 vaccine. CDR3 loop: CASSKSSGSFGEQFF. The CDR3 DNA follows: TGTGCCAGCAGTAAGTCGAGCGGGAGTTTTGGTGAGCAGTTCTTC.